One and the same sample provided the 4 T cell receptor beta chains below, sequenced in a study of blood T cells in healthy people across ages. The second PCR ran about 6 to 11 cycles with a sample-barcoded 5' primer and J-beta primers. Using its own MiXCR run on the 5' RACE reads, TCRdb lists one record per CDR3 protein. Here the sample spans about 970,000 distinct CDR3 sequences, 45% to 60% being singletons. The material sequenced was blood. The receptors stem from a woman aged 60-70 years in good health.

J is TRBJ2-7 and V is TRBV4-2, with TRBD1 as a possible D gene (5 bases). Germline V gene sequence: CDR1 LGHNA, CDR2 YNFKEQ. CDR3 size: 15 residues. Trimming took off 4 bases at V and 0 bases at J, with 13 bases between the two ends. The CDR3, as DNA: TGTGCCAGCAGCCCCGCCCGACAGAGCTCCTACGAGCAGTACTTC. It is translated as CASSPARQSSYEQYF.

The rearrangement links TRBV6-1 to TRBJ1-1; 8 nucleotides agree with TRBD1. Germline CDR1 is MNHNS and CDR2 is SASEGT. V was clipped by 6 bases and J by 7 bases; unmatched bases: 10. This CDR3 is 14 amino acids long. This CDR3 reads CASRDPGTGVEAFF. CDR3 nucleotides: TGTGCCAGCAGGGACCCCGGGACAGGAGTTGAAGCTTTCTTT.

The chain links TRBV7-8 to TRBJ1-2; the D gene is possibly TRBD1 (5 bases). The germline gives CDR1 SGHVS, CDR2 FQNEAQ. The CDR3 consists of 17 residues. The V end was cut by 1 base, the J end by 2 bases, with 17 bases between. The CDR3 reads CASSLVIRAGRNYGYTF. In DNA form, the CDR3 reads TGTGCCAGCAGCTTAGTTATACGGGCAGGGCGGAACTATGGCTACACCTTC.

CDR3 sequence reads: CASSATYNEQFF. In DNA form, the CDR3 reads TGTGCCAGCAGCGCTACCTACAATGAGCAGTTCTTC. This chain links TRBV7-2 with TRBJ2-1; D is ambiguous. Germline V CDR1 and CDR2: SGHTA, FQGNSA. Trimming took 5 bases from V and 2 from J, leaving 4 bases between them. The CDR3 runs 12 residues. The complete variable domain, with remaining parts taken from reference TRBV7-2 and TRBJ2-1, reads GAGVSQSPSNKVTEKGKDVELRCDPISGHTALYWYRQSLGQGLEFLIYFQGNSAPDKSGLPSDRFSAERTGGSVSTLTIQRTQQEDSAVYLCASSATYNEQFFGPGTRLTVL.